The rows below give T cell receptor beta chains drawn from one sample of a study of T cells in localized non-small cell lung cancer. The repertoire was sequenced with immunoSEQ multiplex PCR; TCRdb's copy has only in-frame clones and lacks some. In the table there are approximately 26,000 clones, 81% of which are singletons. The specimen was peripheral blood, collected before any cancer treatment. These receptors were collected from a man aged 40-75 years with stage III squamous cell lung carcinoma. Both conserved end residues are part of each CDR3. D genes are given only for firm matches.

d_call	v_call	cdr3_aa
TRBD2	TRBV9	CASSVAIAGGSSGANVLTF
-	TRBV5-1	CASSSVGESSGTGYTF
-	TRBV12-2	CASRLAKGIRYGYTF
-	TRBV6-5	CASSYRQGGPDTQYF
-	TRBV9	CASSISMQKNEKLFF
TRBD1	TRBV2	CASSTDRVHSEAFF
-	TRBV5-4	CASSSKQGANTGELFF
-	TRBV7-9	CASRGWDYGYTF
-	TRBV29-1	CSVRDEGHTQYF
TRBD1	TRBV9	CASSGQGPREQYF
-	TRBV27	CASSLLGGPELFF
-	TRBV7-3	CASRSGQIMNTEAFF
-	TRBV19	CASSAPGGLYGYTF
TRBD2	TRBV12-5	CASGLVLIRGLAGGSTDTQYF
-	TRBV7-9	CASSFSDLAKNIQYF
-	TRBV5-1	CASSAGAMETQYF
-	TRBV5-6	CASSTREAPYQPQHF
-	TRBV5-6	CASSSELVGLEQYF
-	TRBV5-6	CASSHSRNEQFF
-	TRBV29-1	CSVAMGMNTEAFF
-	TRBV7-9	CASSLIGGDTQYF
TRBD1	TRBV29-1	CSVEGDRVNEQFF